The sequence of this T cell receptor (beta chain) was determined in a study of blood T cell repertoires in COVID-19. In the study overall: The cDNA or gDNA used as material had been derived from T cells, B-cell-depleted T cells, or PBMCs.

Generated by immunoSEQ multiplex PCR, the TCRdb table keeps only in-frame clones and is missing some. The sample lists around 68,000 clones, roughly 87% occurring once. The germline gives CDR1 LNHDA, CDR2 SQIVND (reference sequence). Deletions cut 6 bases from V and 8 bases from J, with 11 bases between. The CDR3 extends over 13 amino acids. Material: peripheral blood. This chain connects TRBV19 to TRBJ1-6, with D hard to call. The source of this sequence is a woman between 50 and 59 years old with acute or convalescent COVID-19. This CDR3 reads CASRRALDSPLHF. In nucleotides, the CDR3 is TGTGCCAGTAGGAGGGCTTTAGATTCACCCCTCCACTTT.